This note documents a single TCR beta chain sequence. The sample carries other DNA sequences with the same CDR3. The method was immunoSEQ multiplex PCR; TCRdb's version includes in-frame clones alone and lacks a portion of them. The sample holds roughly 2,500,000 clones, roughly 93% seen once. Trimming stripped 2 bases from V and 2 bases from J, with 10 bases between. The germline V gene has CDR1 SGHTA and CDR2 FQGNSA. The CDR3 extends over 14 amino acids. Healthy and HIV-negative, the adult donors had no recent acute infections or vaccinations. This entry is derived from a study of shared clonotypes between healthy human individuals.

The sequencing input was naive CD4+ T cells from PBMCs. Subset reported: CD45RA+ positively selected. This clonotype originated in a man younger than 35 in good health. Some clones in this sample may be carry-over from other donors' samples. This rearrangement joins TRBV7-2 to TRBJ2-7; no clear D. The CDR3 DNA follows: TGTGCCAGCAGCTTACTCGGACGGACCTACGAGCAGTACTTC. Translating it yields CASSLLGRTYEQYF.